This TCR beta chain was documented in a study of a mutant IDH1 vaccine in newly diagnosed glioma. Study information: Patients came in for eight vaccinations, in weeks 1, 3, 5, 7, 11, 15, 19 and 23.

Time point reported: week 5, during vaccination. The investigators gave 300 ug of mutant IDH1 20-mer peptide in each vaccine dose, together with topical imiquimod. The length of the CDR3 is 14 residues. CDR1 is SGHDN, CDR2 FVKESK, per germline. Concerning this clone: What it recognizes is unknown. A junction end diverges from the germline sequence, so it may reflect a read error.

Profiled with immunoSEQ multiplex PCR; TCRdb holds only in-frame clones, not every one. This table has about 75,000 clones, around 90% appearing once. Source: PBMCs, taken from a glioma patient whose treatment included an IDH1 peptide vaccine. The receptor comes from a woman aged 50 to 60 with glioma. The chain employs TRBV14 and TRBJ2-7, with 7 bases fitting TRBD1. CDR3 sequence: CANSDDRVPYEQYF. The CDR3 bases are TGTGCCAACAGCGATGACAGGGTGCCCTACGAGCAGTACTTC.